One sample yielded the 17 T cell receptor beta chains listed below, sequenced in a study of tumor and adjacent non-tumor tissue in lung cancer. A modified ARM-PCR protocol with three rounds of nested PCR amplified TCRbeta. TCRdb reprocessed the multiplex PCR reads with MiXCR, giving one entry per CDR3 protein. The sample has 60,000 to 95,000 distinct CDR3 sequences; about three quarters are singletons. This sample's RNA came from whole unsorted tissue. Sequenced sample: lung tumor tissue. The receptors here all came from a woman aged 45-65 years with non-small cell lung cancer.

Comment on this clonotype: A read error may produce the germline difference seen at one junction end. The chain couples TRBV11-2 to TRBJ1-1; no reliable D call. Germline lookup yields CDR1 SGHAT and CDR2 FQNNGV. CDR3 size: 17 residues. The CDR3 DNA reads TGTGTCAGTAGCTTAGGCGGGCCCAAAGGTATGAACACTGAAGCTCTCTTT. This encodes CVSSLGGPKGMNTEALF.

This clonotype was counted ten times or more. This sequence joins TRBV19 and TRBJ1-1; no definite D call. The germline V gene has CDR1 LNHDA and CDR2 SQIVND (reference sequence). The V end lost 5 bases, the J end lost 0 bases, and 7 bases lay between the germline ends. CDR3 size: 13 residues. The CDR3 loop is CASSPPLNTEAFF. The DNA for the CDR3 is TGTGCCAGTAGTCCGCCTTTGAACACTGAAGCTTTCTTT.

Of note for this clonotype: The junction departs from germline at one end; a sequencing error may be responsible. CDR3 amino acids: CSAFRMRAGEETKHF. The CDR3 bases are TGCAGTGCTTTCCGGATGAGGGCGGGCGAGGAGACCAAGCACTTC. The gene calls are TRBV20-1 and TRBJ2-5; the D gene is possibly TRBD2 (5 bases). Germline V gene lookup returns CDR1 DFQATT and CDR2 SNEGSKA (reference sequence). The CDR3 contains 15 residues.

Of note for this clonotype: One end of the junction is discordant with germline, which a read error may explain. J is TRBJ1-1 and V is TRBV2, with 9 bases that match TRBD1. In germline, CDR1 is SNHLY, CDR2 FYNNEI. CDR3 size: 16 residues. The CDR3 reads CVSSVGQGMGNTEAFF. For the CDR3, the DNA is TGTGTCAGCAGTGTGGGACAGGGAATGGGGAACACTGAAGCTTTCTTT.

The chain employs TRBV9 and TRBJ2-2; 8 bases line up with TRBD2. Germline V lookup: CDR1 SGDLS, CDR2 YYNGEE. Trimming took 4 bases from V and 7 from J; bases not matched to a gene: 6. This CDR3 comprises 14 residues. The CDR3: CASSSGTSIGELFF. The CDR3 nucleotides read TGTGCCAGCAGCTCCGGGACTAGTATCGGGGAGCTGTTTTTT.

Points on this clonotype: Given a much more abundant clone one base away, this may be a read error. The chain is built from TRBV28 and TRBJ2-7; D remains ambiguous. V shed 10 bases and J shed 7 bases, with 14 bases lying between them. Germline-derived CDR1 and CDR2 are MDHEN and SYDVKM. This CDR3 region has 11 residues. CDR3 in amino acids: CAIFLNPEQYF. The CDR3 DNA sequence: TGTGCCATCTTCCTCAACCCGGAGCAGTACTTC.

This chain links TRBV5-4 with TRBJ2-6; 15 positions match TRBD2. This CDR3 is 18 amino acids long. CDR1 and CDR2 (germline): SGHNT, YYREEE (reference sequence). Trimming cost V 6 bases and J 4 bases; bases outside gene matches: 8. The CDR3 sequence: CASNMGLAGGGGANVLTF. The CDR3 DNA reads TGTGCCAGCAACATGGGACTAGCGGGAGGAGGCGGGGCCAACGTCCTGACTTTC.

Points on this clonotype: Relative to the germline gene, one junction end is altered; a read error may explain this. In DNA form, the CDR3 reads TGCAGCCTTGAGGGGTTTGCGGGAGGCTCGACCACAGATACGCAGTATTTT. This gives the protein CSLEGFAGGSTTDTQYF. The chain uses TRBV29-1 and TRBJ2-3; 8 bases match TRBD2. Germline CDR1 SQVTM, CDR2 ANQGSEA. The CDR3 is 17 residues long.

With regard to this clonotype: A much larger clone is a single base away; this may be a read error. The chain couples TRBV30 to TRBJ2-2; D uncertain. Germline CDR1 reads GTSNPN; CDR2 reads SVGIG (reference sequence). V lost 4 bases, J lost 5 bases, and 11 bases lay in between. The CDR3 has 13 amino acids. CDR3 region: CAWIHLWTGELFF. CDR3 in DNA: TGTGCCTGGATCCACTTGTGGACCGGGGAGCTGTTTTTT.

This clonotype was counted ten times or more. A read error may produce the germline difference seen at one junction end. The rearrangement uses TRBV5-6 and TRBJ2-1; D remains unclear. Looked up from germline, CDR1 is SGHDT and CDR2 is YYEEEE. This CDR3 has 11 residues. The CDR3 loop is CASSLGFEQVF. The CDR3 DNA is TGTGCCAGCAGCTTGGGGTTTGAGCAGGTCTTC.

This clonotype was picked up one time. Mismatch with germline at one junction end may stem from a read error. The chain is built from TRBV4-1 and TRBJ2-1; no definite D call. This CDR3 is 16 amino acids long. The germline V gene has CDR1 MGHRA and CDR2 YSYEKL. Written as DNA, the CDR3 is TGCGCCAGCAGCCAATATCGTTCCCCGTCCTGCAATGAGCTGTTCTTC. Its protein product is CASSQYRSPSCNELFF.

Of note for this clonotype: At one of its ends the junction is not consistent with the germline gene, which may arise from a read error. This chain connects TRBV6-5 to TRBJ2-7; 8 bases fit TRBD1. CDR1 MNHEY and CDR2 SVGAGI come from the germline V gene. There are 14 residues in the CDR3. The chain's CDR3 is CASSYQGAEYEQHF. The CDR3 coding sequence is TGTGCCAGCAGTTACCAGGGGGCTGAGTACGAGCAGCACTTC.

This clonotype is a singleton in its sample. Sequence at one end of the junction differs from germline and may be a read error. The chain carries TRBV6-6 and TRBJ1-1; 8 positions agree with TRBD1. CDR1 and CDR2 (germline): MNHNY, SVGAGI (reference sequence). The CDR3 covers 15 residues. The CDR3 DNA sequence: TGTGTCAGCATCTACAGGGGGAGAGTGAACAGTGAAGCTTTCTTT. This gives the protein CVSIYRGRVNSEAFF.

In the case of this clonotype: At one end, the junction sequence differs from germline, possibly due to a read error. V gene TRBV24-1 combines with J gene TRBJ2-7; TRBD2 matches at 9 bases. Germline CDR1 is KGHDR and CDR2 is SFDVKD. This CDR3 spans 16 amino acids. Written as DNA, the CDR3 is TGTGCCACCAGTGTCGCGGGAGGGGCGTATTCCTACGGGCAGTACTTC. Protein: CATSVAGGAYSYGQYF.

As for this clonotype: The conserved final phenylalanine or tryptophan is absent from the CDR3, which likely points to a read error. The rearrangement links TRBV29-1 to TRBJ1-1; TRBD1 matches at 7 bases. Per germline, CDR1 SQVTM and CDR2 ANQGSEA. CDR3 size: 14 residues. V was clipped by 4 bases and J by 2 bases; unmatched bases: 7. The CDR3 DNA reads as TGCAGCGTTGGGGGGGGACAGTACAACACTGAAGCTTTCCTG. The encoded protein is CSVGGGQYNTEAFL.

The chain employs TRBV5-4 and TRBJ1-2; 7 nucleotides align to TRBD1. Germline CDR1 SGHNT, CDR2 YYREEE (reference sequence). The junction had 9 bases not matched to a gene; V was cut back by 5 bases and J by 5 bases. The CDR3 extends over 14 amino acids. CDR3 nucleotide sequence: TGTGCCAGCAGTTTGTGGGACAGACGGTATGGCTACACCTTC. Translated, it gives CASSLWDRRYGYTF. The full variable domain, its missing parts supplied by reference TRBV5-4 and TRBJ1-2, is ETGVTQSPTHLIKTRGQQVTLRCSSQSGHNTVSWYQQALGQGPQFIFQYYREEENGRGNFPPRFSGLQFPNYSSELNVNALELDDSALYLCASSLWDRRYGYTFGSGTRLTVV.

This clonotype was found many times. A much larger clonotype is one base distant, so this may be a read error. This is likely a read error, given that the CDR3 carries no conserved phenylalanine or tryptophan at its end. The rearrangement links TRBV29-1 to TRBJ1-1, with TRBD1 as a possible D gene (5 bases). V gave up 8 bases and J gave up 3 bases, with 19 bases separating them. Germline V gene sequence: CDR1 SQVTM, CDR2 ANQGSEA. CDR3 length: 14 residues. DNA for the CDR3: TGCAGCACCTCACCGGGGCTCATCGACACTGAAGCTTTCCTT. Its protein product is CSTSPGLIDTEAFL.